This TCR beta chain comes out of a study of PD-L1 blockade in urothelial cancer. Study-wide background: Most patients, about 85% of the 29, were males with bladder-origin cancer. Blood analysis was done at 3 weeks (second dose) and 6 weeks after treatment began. The study, taken as a whole, reports: Tumor-linked clones in blood grew more by 3 weeks in durable-benefit patients.

Produced via immunoSEQ multiplex PCR; TCRdb's table is partial and in-frame only. Of 55,000 to 70,000 clones listed, around 84% are singletons. On this clone: What it binds is not known.

J gave up 5 bases and V 6 bases, and 5 bases lay outside the gene matches. This CDR3 has 13 amino acids. CDR1 is MNHNS and CDR2 is SASEGT in the germline V gene. Each patient's cancer was a locally advanced or metastatic urothelial carcinoma. The sequence was obtained from a man aged 50-60 years with urothelial cancer. Sequenced material: PBMCs, taken around atezolizumab (anti-PD-L1) treatment. The chain joins TRBV6-1 to TRBJ1-1; 8 bases are shared with TRBD1. CDR3 amino acids: CASRHRGSTEAFF. DNA of the CDR3: TGTGCCAGCAGACACAGGGGGAGTACTGAAGCTTTCTTT.